The 21 T cell receptor beta chains reported below all come from one sample, sequenced in a study of OX40 agonist ivuxolimab in advanced cancers. Library method: the immunoSEQ multiplex PCR assay. TCRdb took this table from immuneACCESS and kept in-frame rearrangements with V and J called. Such tables lack part of the clones; where checked against another copy, unresolved V genes explain under half of the gap, and the rest is unexplained. Within this sample are tens of thousands of clones, with 75% to 90% of them counted one time only. Less than 8% of the sample lies in the top ten. This material consisted of CD4+ or CD8+ T cells sorted from blood, taken in a trial of the OX40 agonist ivuxolimab. These receptors all stem from an adult with an advanced solid tumor such as melanoma, head and neck, liver or kidney cancer.

For this clone: A read error may account for a junction end that differs from germline. The V call is TRBV7-9, the J call TRBJ2-3; TRBD1 agrees at 9 bases. Germline V gene lookup returns CDR1 SEHNR and CDR2 FQNEAQ (reference sequence). The CDR3 extends over 15 amino acids. The CDR3 bases are TGTGCCAGCAGTTTAGGACAGGGGATAGCAGATACGCAGTATTTT. Translating gives CASSLGQGIADTQYF.

This clone was counted many times. V and J are TRBV9 and TRBJ1-5; D remains unclear. Germline V gene data show CDR1 as SGDLS and CDR2 as YYNGEE. Trimming stripped 0 bases from V and 0 bases from J, with 7 bases between. The CDR3 spans 15 residues. The CDR3 sequence: CASSVEAYSNQPQHF. For the CDR3, the DNA is TGTGCCAGCAGCGTAGAGGCGTATAGCAATCAGCCCCAGCATTTT.

In DNA form, the CDR3 reads TGTGCCAGCAGTCCAGGGGGCGGACAGGGCACTGAAGCTTTCTTT. The encoded protein is CASSPGGGQGTEAFF. The chain couples TRBV28 to TRBJ1-1; 8 nucleotides agree with TRBD1. This CDR3 has 15 amino acids. The germline V gene has CDR1 MDHEN and CDR2 SYDVKM. V was pared by 5 bases and J by 4 bases, with 9 bases of the junction left unmatched.

V is TRBV5-1 and J is TRBJ1-1; D remains ambiguous. Germline CDR1 SGHRS, CDR2 YFSETQ. The CDR3 contains 15 residues. Trimming took 1 base from V and 1 from J, leaving 11 bases between them. The CDR3 loop is CASSLLGVENTEAFF. The CDR3 DNA follows: TGCGCCAGCAGCTTGCTTGGGGTGGAGAACACTGAAGCTTTCTTT.

The V and J genes are TRBV5-4 and TRBJ1-4; possibly TRBD1 for D (5 bases). Per germline, CDR1 SGHNT and CDR2 YYREEE (reference sequence). This CDR3 spans 14 amino acids. V was pared by 2 bases and J by 8 bases, with 13 bases between. The CDR3 DNA sequence: TGTGCCAGCAGCTTTATGGGGCCGAACGAAAAACTGTTTTTT. Its translation: CASSFMGPNEKLFF.

The rearrangement links TRBV11-2 to TRBJ1-2; D perhaps matches TRBD1 (6 bases). Germline V gene data show CDR1 as SGHAT and CDR2 as FQNNGV. The CDR3 covers 15 residues. Trimming removed 1 base from V and 5 bases from J, with 14 bases in between. The CDR3 region is CASSLAGGARYGYTF. Written as DNA, the CDR3 is TGTGCCAGCAGCTTAGCGGGGGGCGCAAGGTATGGCTACACCTTC.

Concerning this clone: An end of the junction differs from the germline gene, which may be a read error. This chain links TRBV7-7 with TRBJ2-7, with D possibly matching TRBD2 (6 bases). The CDR3 is 13 amino acids. Per the germline V gene, CDR1 is SSHAT and CDR2 is FNYEAQ (reference sequence). DNA for the CDR3: TGTGCTAGCAGCTTATCTGGGGGGTACGAGCAGTACTTC. This encodes CASSLSGGYEQYF.

The gene calls are TRBV27 and TRBJ2-2; D gene uncertain. V lost 5 bases to trimming and J lost 1 base, with 11 bases between them. Per germline, CDR1 MNHEY and CDR2 SMNVEV (reference sequence). CDR3 size: 15 residues. The CDR3 sequence: CASSMGYGNTGELFF. The CDR3, as DNA: TGTGCCAGCAGTATGGGTTACGGGAACACCGGGGAGCTGTTTTTT.

This clone appeared once. The J gene is TRBJ2-6, the V gene TRBV13; no firm D call. V was shortened by 5 bases and J by 0 bases, with 11 bases between the two germline ends. This CDR3 has 16 residues. CDR1 is PRHDT, CDR2 FYEKMQ, per germline (reference sequence). DNA for the CDR3: TGTGCCAGCAGCGAGTCCCTCACCTCTGGGGCCAACGTCCTGACTTTC. Its protein product is CASSESLTSGANVLTF.

Notes on this clone: Sequence at one end of the junction differs from germline and may be a read error. V is TRBV7-7 and J is TRBJ2-7; perhaps TRBD1 as D (5 bases). Germline CDR1 SSHAT, CDR2 FNYEAQ (reference sequence). The CDR3 loop spans 13 amino acids. CDR3 DNA: TGTGCTAGCAGCTTAGATAGGGGCTACGAGCAGTACTTC. Encoded protein: CASSLDRGYEQYF.

V is TRBV5-4 and J is TRBJ2-5; 7 nucleotides match TRBD1. Matching the DNA end better, TRBJ2-7 makes the J call doubtful. This CDR3 is 14 amino acids long. The germline CDR1 and CDR2 sequences are SGHNT and YYREEE (reference sequence). The DNA for the CDR3 is TGTGCCAGCAGCCAAACGGGACAGCCCTACGAGCAGTACTTC. This codes for CASSQTGQPYEQYF.

The rearrangement links TRBV4-1 to TRBJ2-5; D is possibly TRBD2 (5 bases). V dropped 3 bases and J dropped 4 bases, with 15 bases sitting between them. The germline CDR1 and CDR2 sequences are MGHRA and YSYEKL. The CDR3 spans 15 residues. CDR3 sequence reads: CASSQRSGPGETQYF. CDR3 nucleotide sequence: TGCGCCAGCAGCCAGAGAAGCGGACCGGGAGAGACCCAGTACTTC.

This chain joins TRBV27 and TRBJ2-1; a possible D gene is TRBD2 (6 bases). This CDR3 is built from 18 residues. V was cut by 0 bases and J by 4 bases, with 19 bases left in between. Germline V gives CDR1 MNHEY, CDR2 SMNVEV (reference sequence). CDR3 sequence (DNA): TGTGCCAGCAGTTTATCTAAGATAGCGGAGTCCCTTTACAATGAGCAGTTCTTC. Translating it yields CASSLSKIAESLYNEQFF.

CDR3 coding DNA: TGTGCCAGCAGCTCAGAACTAGATCTTTTCGTCGATGAGCAGTTCTTC. Translation: CASSSELDLFVDEQFF. V is TRBV5-6 and J is TRBJ2-1; a weak D match, TRBD2 (5 bases). This CDR3 spans 16 amino acids. The V end was cut by 3 bases, the J end by 8 bases, with 21 bases between. Germline assignment: CDR1 SGHDT and CDR2 YYEEEE.

The chain carries TRBV7-8 and TRBJ1-5, with D unclear. V was cut by 1 base and J by 3 bases, with 10 bases left in between. CDR3 length: 15 residues. The germline gives CDR1 SGHVS, CDR2 FQNEAQ. In DNA, the CDR3 is TGTGCCAGCAGCTTAGTACGGCAGTTCAATCAGCCCCAGCATTTT. Its protein product is CASSLVRQFNQPQHF.

This chain links TRBV4-1 with TRBJ1-4; no reliable D call. CDR1 is MGHRA, CDR2 YSYEKL, per germline. V was shortened by 4 bases and J by 7 bases, with 16 bases between the two germline ends. This CDR3 is 15 amino acids long. The CDR3 DNA is TGCGCCAGCAGCCCTGGGCCCAATAAGGGTGAAAAACTGTTTTTT. The encoded protein is CASSPGPNKGEKLFF.

This chain links TRBV4-1 with TRBJ2-7; D is ambiguous. V gave up 2 bases and J gave up 0 bases, with 5 bases separating them. The CDR3 consists of 13 residues. From germline, CDR1 is MGHRA and CDR2 YSYEKL. The CDR3 protein is CASSQTVSYEQYF. The CDR3 nucleotides read TGCGCCAGCAGCCAAACAGTCTCCTACGAGCAGTACTTC.

The V gene is TRBV5-4, the J gene TRBJ2-5; TRBD2 agrees at 7 bases. With the DNA end fitting TRBJ2-7 better, the J assignment may be wrong. Germline V gene sequence: CDR1 SGHNT, CDR2 YYREEE (reference sequence). The length of the CDR3 is 15 residues. The CDR3 sequence is CASSLGSGATYEQYF. The CDR3 bases are TGTGCCAGCAGCTTGGGAAGCGGGGCCACCTACGAGCAGTACTTC.

This clone was counted a single time. The chain couples TRBV28 to TRBJ1-5; D is ambiguous. The CDR3 is 15 amino acids. V was cut by 3 bases and J by 0 bases, with 9 bases left in between. Germline CDR1 is MDHEN and CDR2 is SYDVKM. DNA of the CDR3: TGTGCCAGCAGTTTTGGAGGGAATAGCAATCAGCCCCAGCATTTT. Translated, it gives CASSFGGNSNQPQHF.

Notes on this clone: The junction differs from germline at one of its ends, possibly a read error. V and J are TRBV7-2 and TRBJ2-5; D not resolved. Per germline, CDR1 SGHTA and CDR2 FQGNSA. The CDR3 is 13 residues long. DNA of the CDR3: TGTGCCAGCAGCTTAGTACGACCCCCATCCGCCAACTTC. This sequence encodes CASSLVRPPSANF.

With regard to this clone: At the DNA level, this CDR3 is encoded by other sequences in the same sample as well. V gene TRBV6-5 combines with J gene TRBJ2-7; 8 bases match TRBD1. The CDR3 totals 15 residues. In germline, CDR1 is MNHEY, CDR2 SVGAGI. The V and J ends lost 2 bases and 6 bases, in that order; junction bases with no gene match: 9. The CDR3 DNA is TGTGCCAGCAGTTACCTCGGACAGGGAAACCGCGAGCAGTACTTC. It specifies CASSYLGQGNREQYF.